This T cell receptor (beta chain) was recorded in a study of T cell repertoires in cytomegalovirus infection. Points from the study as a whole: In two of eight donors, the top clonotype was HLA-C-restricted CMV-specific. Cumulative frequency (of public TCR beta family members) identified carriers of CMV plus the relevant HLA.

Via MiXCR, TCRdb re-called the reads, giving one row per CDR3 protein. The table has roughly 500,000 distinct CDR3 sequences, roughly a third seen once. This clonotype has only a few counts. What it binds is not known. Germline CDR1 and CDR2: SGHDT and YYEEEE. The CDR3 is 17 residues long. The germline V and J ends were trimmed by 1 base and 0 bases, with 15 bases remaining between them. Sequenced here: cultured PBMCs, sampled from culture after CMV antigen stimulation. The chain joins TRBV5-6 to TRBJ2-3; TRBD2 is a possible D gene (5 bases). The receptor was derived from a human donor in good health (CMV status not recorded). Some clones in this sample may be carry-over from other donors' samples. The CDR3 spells CASSLPYTGRSTDTQYF. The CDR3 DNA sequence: TGTGCCAGCAGCTTGCCCTACACGGGGAGAAGCACAGATACGCAGTATTTT.